This is a list of T cell receptor beta chains from one sample in a study of blood T cell repertoires in COVID-19. Data came from immunoSEQ multiplex PCR; TCRdb stores just in-frame clones and leaves some out. The top ten clones hold approximately 7.6% of a sample with about 200,000 clones, around 81% of them seen once. The sample consisted of PBMCs or T cells enriched from blood (not recorded which). These receptors were collected from a man aged 35 to 55 who had recovered from COVID-19. Each CDR3 is given with its conserved first and last residue. Each record gives: clone size, J gene, V gene, D gene, CDR3 protein, CDR3 DNA. A D gene is named only where the DNA matches it firmly. Rows may omit the clone size; those that give it use once, few, many or a size class.

clone size: .
J gene: TRBJ2-2
V gene: TRBV30
D gene: .
CDR3 protein: CAWVREGAGELFF
CDR3 DNA: TGTGCCTGGGTCAGAGAGGGGGCCGGGGAGCTGTTTTTT

clone size: .
J gene: TRBJ1-2
V gene: TRBV7-2
D gene: .
CDR3 protein: CASSLDWPPYGYTF
CDR3 DNA: TGTGCCAGCAGCTTGGACTGGCCCCCCTATGGCTACACCTTC

clone size: .
J gene: TRBJ2-3
V gene: TRBV28
D gene: TRBD2
CDR3 protein: CASSRRGADTQYF
CDR3 DNA: TGTGCCAGCTCTCGGCGGGGGGCCGATACGCAGTATTTT

clone size: .
J gene: TRBJ1-1
V gene: TRBV10-3
D gene: .
CDR3 protein: CAISESGRVKGVTTEAFF
CDR3 DNA: TGTGCCATCAGTGAGTCGGGCAGGGTGAAGGGGGTAACCACTGAAGCTTTCTTT

clone size: once
J gene: TRBJ2-7
V gene: TRBV27
D gene: TRBD1
CDR3 protein: CASSPRDRGSYEQYF
CDR3 DNA: TGTGCCAGCAGTCCTCGGGACAGGGGCTCCTACGAGCAGTACTTC

clone size: few
J gene: TRBJ1-1
V gene: TRBV6-5
D gene: TRBD1
CDR3 protein: CASSRGQGVSTEAFF
CDR3 DNA: TGTGCCAGCAGTCGGGGACAGGGGGTGAGCACTGAAGCTTTCTTT

clone size: .
J gene: TRBJ1-1
V gene: TRBV19
D gene: TRBD1
CDR3 protein: CASSMGGQGSVNTEAFF
CDR3 DNA: TGTGCCAGTAGTATGGGTGGACAGGGGTCGGTGAACACTGAAGCTTTCTTT

clone size: .
J gene: TRBJ2-3
V gene: TRBV7-8
D gene: TRBD1
CDR3 protein: CASSPRGDRGRLADTQYF
CDR3 DNA: TGTGCCAGCAGCCCCAGGGGGGACAGGGGGCGCTTAGCAGATACGCAGTATTTT

clone size: .
J gene: TRBJ2-1
V gene: TRBV25-1
D gene: TRBD2
CDR3 protein: CASSGGGGDEQFF
CDR3 DNA: TGTGCCAGCAGCGGGGGGGGAGGTGATGAGCAGTTCTTC

clone size: .
J gene: TRBJ2-3
V gene: TRBV5-1
D gene: .
CDR3 protein: CASSLGAVLAFTDTQYF
CDR3 DNA: TGCGCCAGCAGCTTGGGTGCTGTCCTGGCTTTCACAGATACGCAGTATTTT

clone size: .
J gene: TRBJ2-7
V gene: TRBV6-5
D gene: TRBD2
CDR3 protein: CASKSGGGIYEQYF
CDR3 DNA: TGTGCCAGCAAGAGCGGGGGGGGTATCTACGAGCAGTACTTC

clone size: .
J gene: TRBJ2-6
V gene: TRBV6-5
D gene: .
CDR3 protein: CASSQSGANVLTF
CDR3 DNA: TGTGCCAGCAGTCAATCTGGGGCCAACGTCCTGACTTTC

clone size: .
J gene: TRBJ2-1
V gene: TRBV7-7
D gene: .
CDR3 protein: CASSLDRNNEQFF
CDR3 DNA: TGTGCTAGCAGCTTAGACAGAAACAATGAGCAGTTCTTC

clone size: .
J gene: TRBJ2-7
V gene: TRBV4-1
D gene: TRBD2
CDR3 protein: CASSLLRGGNSEQYF
CDR3 DNA: TGCGCCAGCAGCCTCCTCCGCGGGGGGAATTCCGAGCAGTACTTC

clone size: .
J gene: TRBJ2-7
V gene: TRBV13
D gene: TRBD1
CDR3 protein: CASSRTGQDLGIHEQYF
CDR3 DNA: TGTGCCAGCAGCAGGACAGGACAGGACCTTGGGATCCACGAGCAGTACTTC

clone size: once
J gene: TRBJ1-1
V gene: TRBV10-3
D gene: .
CDR3 protein: CAISGIGGSTEAFF
CDR3 DNA: TGTGCCATCAGTGGGATAGGGGGTTCCACTGAAGCTTTCTTT

clone size: .
J gene: TRBJ1-4
V gene: TRBV19
D gene: .
CDR3 protein: CASSLPGANEKLFF
CDR3 DNA: TGTGCCAGTAGTCTCCCCGGGGCTAATGAAAAACTGTTTTTT

clone size: few
J gene: TRBJ1-2
V gene: TRBV3-1/TRBV3-2
D gene: .
CDR3 protein: CASSIVGEAGYTF
CDR3 DNA: TGTGCCAGCAGCATCGTGGGGGAGGCTGGCTACACCTTC

clone size: few
J gene: TRBJ2-1
V gene: TRBV4-2
D gene: .
CDR3 protein: CASSQETAGSYNEQFF
CDR3 DNA: TGTGCCAGCAGCCAAGAGACAGCCGGCTCCTACAATGAGCAGTTCTTC

clone size: few
J gene: TRBJ1-1
V gene: TRBV7-9
D gene: TRBD1
CDR3 protein: CASRRRGQGMGTEAFF
CDR3 DNA: TGTGCCAGCAGGCGTCGGGGACAGGGGATGGGAACTGAAGCTTTCTTT

clone size: .
J gene: TRBJ2-5
V gene: TRBV3-1/TRBV3-2
D gene: TRBD2
CDR3 protein: CASSQVGLAGRETQYF
CDR3 DNA: TGTGCCAGCAGCCAAGTCGGGCTAGCGGGCCGAGAGACCCAGTACTTC

clone size: .
J gene: TRBJ2-4
V gene: TRBV6-6
D gene: TRBD2
CDR3 protein: CASSSRLAVDQNIQYF
CDR3 DNA: TGTGCCAGCAGTTCCAGACTAGCTGTGGACCAAAACATTCAGTACTTC

clone size: .
J gene: TRBJ1-1
V gene: TRBV6-5
D gene: .
CDR3 protein: CASRSVGSTEAFF
CDR3 DNA: TGTGCCAGCAGGTCAGTCGGGAGCACTGAAGCTTTCTTT

clone size: .
J gene: TRBJ2-2
V gene: TRBV19
D gene: .
CDR3 protein: CASSQQVQVAGELFF
CDR3 DNA: TGTGCCAGTAGCCAACAGGTTCAGGTGGCCGGGGAGCTGTTTTTT

clone size: .
J gene: TRBJ2-7
V gene: TRBV14
D gene: TRBD1
CDR3 protein: CASSQVIGQGNEQYF
CDR3 DNA: TGTGCCAGCAGCCAAGTTATAGGACAGGGAAACGAGCAGTACTTC

clone size: .
J gene: TRBJ1-1
V gene: TRBV28
D gene: .
CDR3 protein: CASNPGMNTEAFF
CDR3 DNA: TGTGCCAGCAACCCGGGAATGAACACTGAAGCTTTCTTT

clone size: .
J gene: TRBJ2-1
V gene: TRBV28
D gene: TRBD2
CDR3 protein: CASRGRLAGGYNEQFF
CDR3 DNA: TGTGCCAGCAGAGGTCGACTAGCGGGGGGGTACAATGAGCAGTTCTTC